These T cell receptor beta chains were read from a single sample in a study of beta chain features in type 1 diabetes. TCRdb's copy holds only in-frame clones and misses some; the assay was immunoSEQ multiplex PCR. The sample lists 150,000 to 190,000 clones; around 8% were seen once. The material sequenced was central memory CD4+ T cells from blood. Every receptor here comes from a man between 18 and 35 years old in good health. Both conserved end residues are part of each CDR3. D genes are given only for firm matches. For some rows the clone size is stated as once, few or many, or as a class when expanded; others skip it.

TRBV23-1	many	TRBJ1-5	.	CASSQSQARRSSQPQHF	TGCGCCAGCAGTCAATCGCAGGCCCGAAGATCGAGTCAGCCCCAGCATTTT
TRBV5-1	many	TRBJ2-1	.	CASSLEYRDLDEQFF	TGCGCCAGCAGCTTGGAGTACAGGGATTTGGATGAGCAGTTCTTC
TRBV11-2	.	TRBJ2-3	TRBD2	CASSQGLAGVDTQYF	TGTGCCAGCAGCCAAGGACTAGCGGGAGTGGATACGCAGTATTTT
TRBV7-9	.	TRBJ1-2	TRBD1	CASSRGQGFYGYTF	TGTGCCAGCAGCCGTGGACAGGGATTCTATGGCTACACCTTC
TRBV30	many	TRBJ2-7	.	CAGGRDEQYF	TGTGCCGGAGGGCGGGACGAGCAGTACTTC
TRBV9	few	TRBJ2-3	.	CASSVGVGEETDTQYF	TGTGCCAGCAGCGTAGGAGTAGGGGAAGAGACAGATACGCAGTATTTT
TRBV6-5	.	TRBJ2-7	.	CASNPGTPGEQYF	TGTGCCAGCAATCCCGGGACACCGGGGGAGCAGTACTTC
TRBV5-4	.	TRBJ2-1	TRBD2	CASSLETSGLGEQFF	TGTGCCAGCAGCTTGGAAACTAGCGGTCTGGGAGAGCAGTTCTTC
TRBV19	.	TRBJ1-5	.	CASSKTVSNQPQHF	TGTGCCAGTAGTAAGACAGTTAGCAATCAGCCCCAGCATTTT
TRBV6-6	few	TRBJ2-1	TRBD2	CASSYAGGNNEQFF	TGTGCCAGCAGTTACGCGGGAGGAAACAATGAGCAGTTCTTC
TRBV7-2	many	TRBJ1-2	.	CASSPGAWGGYTF	TGTGCCAGCAGCCCAGGGGCGTGGGGTGGCTACACCTTC
TRBV28	many	TRBJ2-7	TRBD1	CASSPVGTAREQYF	TGTGCCAGCAGCCCCGTTGGGACAGCCAGGGAGCAGTACTTC
TRBV5-1	many	TRBJ2-4	TRBD2	CASSPERGANIQYF	TGCGCCAGCAGCCCAGAGCGGGGGGCAAACATTCAGTACTTC
TRBV5-1	few	TRBJ2-1	TRBD1	CASSWTGTGMYNEQFF	TGCGCCAGCAGCTGGACCGGGACAGGGATGTACAATGAGCAGTTCTTC
TRBV7-3	few	TRBJ1-1	.	CASSLNPGMNTEAFF	TGTGCCAGCAGCTTAAATCCAGGGATGAACACTGAAGCTTTCTTT
TRBV11-1	few	TRBJ2-7	TRBD1	CASSLFGGTGDREQYF	TGTGCCAGCAGCTTATTTGGAGGGACAGGGGATCGCGAGCAGTACTTC
TRBV5-1	few	TRBJ2-7	TRBD1	CASSTGTGGQEQYF	TGCGCCAGCAGCACCGGGACAGGGGGTCAAGAGCAGTACTTC
TRBV4-3	few	TRBJ2-6	TRBD1	CASSPRGQGLSGANVLTF	TGCGCCAGCAGCCCCAGAGGACAGGGGCTCTCTGGGGCCAACGTCCTGACTTTC